The T cell receptor beta chain described here comes from a study of blood T cell repertoires in COVID-19. Study details: COVID-19 samples collected from the United States, Italy and Spain covered acute and convalescent phases. PBMCs, B-cell-depleted T cells, or T cells provided the cDNA or gDNA that made up the material.

A few counts support this clone. CDR3 length equals 12 residues. The V gene end was trimmed by 3 bases and the J gene end by 10 bases; junction bases not matched to a gene: 5. The germline V gene has CDR1 KGHSH and CDR2 LQKENI. In the study's own analysis: Estimation of nucleated cell counts relied on the amplification of reference gene primers. Only in-frame clones appear in the TCRdb table, and some are missing; sequencing was by immunoSEQ multiplex PCR. That table furnishes V, J and clone size, whereas the DNA furnished D and trimming. The repertoire includes about 260,000 clones, approximately 89% of them detected once, and roughly a tenth sits in the top ten.

The rearrangement uses TRBV18 and TRBJ2-7; 8 bases are shared with TRBD1. The sample comprised peripheral blood. This clonotype was obtained from a woman between 65 and 79 years old with COVID-19, enrolled during active disease. The CDR3 loop reads CASSPDRDGQYF. The CDR3 nucleotides are TGTGCCAGCTCACCGGACAGGGATGGACAGTACTTC.